This is a list of T cell receptor beta chains from one sample in a study of blood T cell repertoires in COVID-19. Assay: immunoSEQ multiplex PCR; the TCRdb copy retains only in-frame clones and omits some. The sample has around 270,000 clones, about 80% seen once. The sequencing sample was made of peripheral blood. The receptors were sampled from a person between 70 and 80 years old with COVID-19, enrolled during active disease. The CDR3 runs from the conserved cysteine through the conserved F or W. The D gene is left open where the match is weak. Size is stated for part of the rows, as once, few or many counts, or as a class when the clone is expanded.

abundance	d_gene	v_gene	j_gene	CDR3aa	CDR3nt
NA	TRBD1	TRBV28	TRBJ2-7	CASSSRGPGHNKQYF	TGTGCCAGCAGTTCAAGGGGGCCTGGGCATAACAAGCAGTACTTC
NA	TRBD1	TRBV28	TRBJ2-7	CASSPRTGKAYEQYF	TGTGCCAGCAGTCCACGGACAGGGAAAGCCTACGAGCAGTACTTC
NA	NA	TRBV28	TRBJ2-1	CASSPRKRASYNEQFF	TGTGCCAGCAGTCCTCGGAAGCGGGCCTCATACAATGAGCAGTTCTTC
NA	NA	TRBV3-1/TRBV3-2	TRBJ2-7	CASSRGGLTYEQYF	TGTGCCAGCAGCCGGGGGGGCTTGACCTACGAGCAGTACTTC
NA	NA	TRBV5-1	TRBJ2-3	CASSLASVTDTQYF	TGCGCCAGCAGCTTGGCCTCAGTAACAGATACGCAGTATTTT
NA	NA	TRBV7-9	TRBJ1-2	CASSPDMIGYTF	TGTGCCAGCAGCCCAGACATGATTGGCTACACCTTC
NA	NA	TRBV18	TRBJ1-5	CASSPGGGRQPQHF	TGTGCCAGCTCACCGGGAGGGGGGAGGCAGCCCCAGCATTTT
NA	TRBD1	TRBV7-2	TRBJ2-7	CASSLVGQGVPMYEQYF	TGTGCCAGCAGCTTAGTGGGACAGGGGGTACCTATGTACGAGCAGTACTTC
NA	NA	TRBV20-1	TRBJ2-1	CSASPPRRGPTHFEQFF	TGCAGTGCTAGTCCACCCCGTCGCGGCCCGACCCACTTTGAGCAGTTCTTC
NA	NA	TRBV7-2	TRBJ1-2	CASSLARHYGYTF	TGTGCCAGCAGCTTAGCGCGGCATTATGGCTACACCTTC
NA	TRBD2	TRBV14	TRBJ2-1	CASSLGTSGFNEQFF	TGTGCCAGCAGCCTCGGGACTAGCGGCTTCAATGAGCAGTTCTTC
once	TRBD1	TRBV7-9	TRBJ1-1	CASSSRGTLGAAFF	TGTGCCAGCAGCTCCAGGGGGACCCTCGGCGCAGCTTTCTTT
NA	NA	TRBV7-2	TRBJ1-5	CASSIGQSINQPQHF	TGTGCCAGCAGCATAGGACAGTCTATTAATCAGCCCCAGCATTTT
once	TRBD1	TRBV7-2	TRBJ2-4	CASSRLGTVIAKNIQYF	TGTGCCAGCAGCCGTCTCGGGACAGTCATAGCCAAAAACATTCAGTACTTC
few	TRBD1	TRBV6-5	TRBJ2-1	CASSYSARGPYNEQFF	TGTGCCAGCAGTTACTCAGCCAGGGGGCCCTACAATGAGCAGTTCTTC
NA	TRBD1	TRBV28	TRBJ2-5	CASTPGDRANGETQYF	TGTGCCAGCACCCCAGGGGACAGGGCTAATGGGGAGACCCAGTACTTC
NA	TRBD1	TRBV14	TRBJ2-6	CASSPEGARANVLTF	TGTGCCAGCAGCCCTGAGGGGGCGAGGGCCAACGTCCTGACTTTC
NA	NA	TRBV28	TRBJ1-1	CASSLSRFYTEAFF	TGTGCCAGCAGTTTGTCACGGTTCTACACTGAAGCTTTCTTT
NA	TRBD2	TRBV5-5	TRBJ2-3	CASSLFLAGALTDTQYF	TGTGCCAGCAGCTTGTTTCTAGCGGGGGCCCTCACAGATACGCAGTATTTT
NA	NA	TRBV2	TRBJ1-2	CASSITGYGYTF	TGTGCCAGCAGTATCACAGGGTATGGCTACACCTTC
NA	TRBD1	TRBV28	TRBJ1-2	CASARQGLGYTF	TGTGCCAGCGCTCGACAGGGCCTCGGCTACACCTTC
NA	TRBD1	TRBV10-3	TRBJ1-2	CAISGPSPGQGGVNYGYTF	TGTGCCATCAGCGGACCTTCACCGGGACAGGGCGGCGTTAACTATGGCTACACCTTC
NA	NA	TRBV29-1	TRBJ1-3	CSVESISGNTIYF	TGCAGCGTTGAGTCCATCTCTGGAAACACCATATATTTT
NA	TRBD1	TRBV11-2	TRBJ2-5	CASSLDRETQYF	TGTGCCAGCAGCTTGGACAGGGAGACCCAGTACTTC
NA	TRBD1	TRBV6-5	TRBJ1-1	CASSPDRGNTEAFF	TGTGCCAGCAGTCCGGACAGGGGGAACACTGAAGCTTTCTTT
NA	TRBD2	TRBV6-2/TRBV6-3	TRBJ2-3	CASSYFLAGTDTQYF	TGTGCCAGCAGTTACTTCCTAGCGGGCACAGATACGCAGTATTTT
few	NA	TRBV9	TRBJ2-6	CASTTGSGANVLTF	TGTGCCAGCACCACAGGGTCCGGGGCCAACGTCCTGACTTTC
NA	NA	TRBV6-6	TRBJ1-3	CASSLGRRRGNTIYF	TGTGCCAGCAGTTTGGGCCGACGGCGAGGGAACACCATATATTTT
NA	NA	TRBV2	TRBJ2-2	CASIFSGPGELFF	TGTGCCAGCATCTTTAGCGGTCCCGGGGAGCTGTTTTTT
few	NA	TRBV6-5	TRBJ2-3	CASRPTGSPTDTQYF	TGTGCCAGCAGGCCAACAGGGAGCCCCACAGATACGCAGTATTTT
NA	NA	TRBV11-2	TRBJ1-6	CASSLELTENSPLHF	TGTGCCAGCAGCTTAGAGCTGACAGAGAATTCACCCCTCCACTTT
NA	NA	TRBV5-4	TRBJ2-1	CASSLGTDPYNEQFF	TGTGCCAGCAGCTTGGGGACAGACCCCTACAATGAGCAGTTCTTC
few	TRBD1	TRBV2	TRBJ1-5	CASTAGGTVGQPQHF	TGTGCCAGCACAGCCGGAGGGACAGTAGGTCAGCCCCAGCATTTT
NA	NA	TRBV4-1	TRBJ2-7	CASSQEGRAGDEQYF	TGCGCCAGCAGCCAAGAAGGCAGGGCCGGAGACGAGCAGTACTTC
NA	TRBD1	TRBV5-1	TRBJ1-1	CASSLQQGASTEAFF	TGCGCCAGCAGCTTACAACAGGGGGCGAGCACTGAAGCTTTCTTT
NA	TRBD1	TRBV6-5	TRBJ2-7	CASRLYGTGTHEQYF	TGTGCCAGCAGATTATATGGGACAGGGACCCACGAGCAGTACTTC
NA	NA	TRBV28	TRBJ1-5	CASSLMVGGVYQPQHF	TGTGCCAGCAGTTTAATGGTCGGAGGGGTATATCAGCCCCAGCATTTT
once	NA	TRBV11-3	TRBJ2-2	CASSLTVGETGELFF	TGTGCCAGCAGCCTTACTGTAGGAGAGACCGGGGAGCTGTTTTTT
NA	TRBD2	TRBV3-1/TRBV3-2	TRBJ2-1	CASSQELTSGGRNEQFF	TGTGCCAGCAGCCAAGAACTCACTAGCGGGGGGCGCAATGAGCAGTTCTTC
NA	TRBD1	TRBV11-3	TRBJ2-1	CASSSQGPPGDEQFF	TGTGCCAGCAGCTCACAGGGGCCACCTGGGGATGAGCAGTTCTTC
few	NA	TRBV12-5	TRBJ1-5	CASGGGTYAAYSNQPQHF	TGTGCTAGTGGTGGAGGGACTTACGCCGCATATAGCAATCAGCCCCAGCATTTT
NA	NA	TRBV25-1	TRBJ1-5	CASRANGNNQPQHF	TGTGCCAGCCGAGCGAACGGGAACAATCAGCCCCAGCATTTT